The T cell receptor (beta chain) under discussion was sequenced for a study of low-dose radiotherapy and immunotherapy resistance in tumors. Study overall: Doses delivered to Cohort 2 were 1 Gy per fraction every two weeks, amounting to 13 Gy over 26 weeks.

Covering alpha and beta chains, TRAV- and TRBV-specific primers were used for the first-strand cDNA. The authors ran roughly 20 PCR cycles to amplify TCRs with a constant-region primer and V-primer adapter. One entry per CDR3 protein results from TCRdb running MiXCR on the reads. This sample has approximately 90,000 distinct CDR3 sequences, with 18% found just once. The germline V gene encodes CDR1 GTSNPN and CDR2 SVGIG (reference sequence). V lost 3 bases to trimming and J lost 4 bases, with 12 bases between them. CDR3 length: 13 amino acids. The time point was: before trial treatment. The donors' regimen was nivolumab, ipilimumab, aspirin, low-dose cyclophosphamide and low-dose radiotherapy. Patients who could take part had advanced solid tumors with no tumor-infiltrating lymphocytes. In its sample, this clonotype was seen a few times.

The sequences come from PBMCs, collected before treatment. This TCR was recovered from a male donor with prostate cancer. The chain joins TRBV30 to TRBJ1-2; D uncertain. The CDR3 coding sequence is TGTGCCTGGAGCCCGGACCGTCCCTATGGCTACACCTTC. This encodes CAWSPDRPYGYTF. The whole variable domain, filled in from reference TRBV30 and TRBJ1-2, reads SQTIHQWPATLVQPVGSPLSLECTVEGTSNPNLYWYRQAAGRGLQLLFYSVGIGQISSEVPQNLSASRPQDRQFILSSKKLLLSDSGFYLCAWSPDRPYGYTFGSGTRLTVV.